This T cell receptor (beta chain) was profiled in a study of T-cell reconstitution after alpha-beta-depleted transplantation in children. Overall study findings and caveats: Surviving recipient T cells and thymic progenitors accounted for the high day-60 TCRbeta diversity observed in some patients. Several hundred graft clones that had expanded were reportedly the source of alpha-beta T cells about two months after transplant. By one year post-transplant, T-cell counts and diversity largely arose from T cells that were newly produced.

As it was prepared, the TCRbeta library received unique molecular identifiers. TCRdb recomputed calls from the PCR reads with MiXCR, one row per CDR3 protein. The sample contains about 600,000 distinct CDR3 sequences, about 23% of which appear only once. Of note for this clonotype: Its antigen is unidentified.

Germline-derived CDR1 and CDR2 are LGHDT and YNNKEL (reference sequence). The CDR3 sequence is 11 residues long. Trimming cost V 4 bases and J 10 bases, with 10 bases left between them. The receptor comes from a boy younger than two who had a stem cell transplant for acute myeloid leukemia, so the T cells may come from the graft donor. This chain uses TRBV3-1 with TRBJ1-2; D is ambiguous. The sequences come from PBMCs, mostly from graft donor cells, collected 360 days after TCRalphabeta/CD19-depleted stem cell transplant. The CDR3 DNA reads as TGTGCCAGCAGCCGAGATCAAGACTACACCTTC. Amino acids: CASSRDQDYTF.